These 26 T cell receptor beta chains originate from one sample sequenced in a study of CD8 T cells in Susac syndrome. An amount of RNA that ranged from roughly 0.45 to 1 ug was reverse transcribed with random hexamers. TCRdb passed the immunoSEQ multiplex PCR reads through MiXCR, listing each CDR3 protein once. The sample records 73,000 or so distinct CDR3 sequences, roughly 95% being singletons. Sequenced input: CD8+ T cells from PBMCs. The receptors were sampled from a human donor with multiple sclerosis.

The chain recombines TRBV11-2 with TRBJ2-1; 7 positions agree with TRBD1. The germline gives CDR1 SGHAT, CDR2 FQNNGV. The CDR3 covers 13 residues. Trimming at V came to 3 bases and at J to 6 bases, leaving 2 bases not matched to a gene. CDR3 coding DNA: TGTGCCAGCAGCTTTGGACAGGCCAATGAGCAGTTCTTC. Translated: CASSFGQANEQFF. Filled out from reference TRBV11-2 and TRBJ2-1, the complete variable domain reads EAGVAQSPRYKIIEKRQSVAFWCNPISGHATLYWYQQILGQGPKLLIQFQNNGVVDDSQLPKDRFSAERLKGVDSTLKIQPAKLEDSAVYLCASSFGQANEQFFGPGTRLTVL.

The chain couples TRBV2 to TRBJ2-3; D perhaps matches TRBD2 (7 bases). CDR3 length equals 16 residues. From germline, CDR1 is SNHLY and CDR2 FYNNEI. Between the trimmed V and J ends, which lost 1 base and 3 bases, there was a span of 14 bases. CDR3: CASSEGRGAGTDTQYF. In nucleotides, the CDR3 is TGTGCCAGCAGTGAAGGTCGGGGGGCCGGGACAGATACGCAGTATTTT. The full variable domain, its missing parts supplied by reference TRBV2 and TRBJ2-3, is EPEVTQTPSHQVTQMGQEVILRCVPISNHLYFYWYRQILGQKVEFLVSFYNNEISEKSEIFDDQFSVERPDGSNFTLKIRSTKLEDSAMYFCASSEGRGAGTDTQYFGPGTRLTVL.

This chain links TRBV6-1 with TRBJ2-7; 7 nucleotides align to TRBD2. V lost 4 bases to trimming and J lost 2 bases; unmatched junction nucleotides: 2. Germline CDR1 and CDR2: MNHNS and SASEGT. The CDR3 length is 13 residues. The CDR3 sequence is CASSAGGPYEQYF. CDR3 DNA: TGTGCCAGCAGTGCGGGAGGTCCCTACGAGCAGTACTTC.

The chain joins TRBV19 to TRBJ2-1; 12 bases fit TRBD2. Germline assignment: CDR1 LNHDA and CDR2 SQIVND (reference sequence). This CDR3 region has 15 residues. With 5 bases clipped from V and 6 bases from J, the junction kept 5 bases outside the gene matches. CDR3 DNA sequence: TGTGCCAGTAGTGTGACTAGCGGGAGTACCAATGAGCAGTTCTTC. It translates to CASSVTSGSTNEQFF.

The chain is built from TRBV9 and TRBJ1-5; unclear D gene. The length of the CDR3 is 15 residues. Germline loops: CDR1 SGDLS, CDR2 YYNGEE. Trimming took 0 bases from V and 2 from J, leaving 9 bases between them. The CDR3 sequence: CASSVGSEGNQPQHF. CDR3 in DNA: TGTGCCAGCAGCGTAGGCAGTGAGGGCAATCAGCCCCAGCATTTT.

The chain uses TRBV24-1 and TRBJ2-1; D is possibly TRBD1 or TRBD2 (5 bases each). The germline gives CDR1 KGHDR, CDR2 SFDVKD. The CDR3 spans 16 residues. The ends were cut back, 5 bases at V and 0 bases at J, with 13 bases in the middle. The CDR3, as DNA: TGTGCCACCAGTGGGGGGAAGGGGAGCTCCTACAATGAGCAGTTCTTC. Protein sequence: CATSGGKGSSYNEQFF.

V is TRBV5-1 and J is TRBJ1-2; TRBD1 is a possible D gene (5 bases). V lost 7 bases, J lost 5 bases, and 9 bases lay in between. In germline, CDR1 is SGHRS, CDR2 YFSETQ. The length of the CDR3 is 11 residues. CDR3 region: CASLGPYGYTF. CDR3 DNA sequence: TGCGCCAGCCTGGGACCGTATGGCTACACCTTC.

V gene TRBV29-1 combines with J gene TRBJ1-2; D is unclear. The V gene lost 8 bases and the J gene lost 3 bases, with 4 bases spanning the gap. This CDR3 has 9 amino acids. Germline loops: CDR1 SQVTM, CDR2 ANQGSEA. CDR3 in DNA: TGCAGCCCCGACTATGGCTACACCTTC. Translation gives CSPDYGYTF.

The V and J genes are TRBV9 and TRBJ2-1; maybe TRBD1 (6 bases). CDR3 length equals 11 residues. Germline CDR1 reads SGDLS; CDR2 reads YYNGEE. Between the trimmed V and J ends, which lost 3 bases and 8 bases, there was a span of 6 bases. The CDR3 sequence is CASSEGDEQFF. The DNA of the CDR3 is TGTGCCAGCAGCGAGGGGGATGAGCAGTTCTTC.

The rearrangement joins TRBV6-5 to TRBJ1-1; D uncertain. The CDR3 runs 15 residues. From germline, CDR1 is MNHEY and CDR2 SVGAGI. The V and J ends lost 6 bases and 5 bases respectively, with 19 bases between them. CDR3 bases: TGTGCCAGCAGCCCCATGATTGGGGTTGGTACTGAAGCTTTCTTT. Protein sequence: CASSPMIGVGTEAFF.

V and J are TRBV5-6 and TRBJ2-1; 7 bases line up with TRBD1. V lost 4 bases, J lost 2 bases, and 6 bases stayed unmatched. CDR3 size: 15 residues. Germline lookup yields CDR1 SGHDT and CDR2 YYEEEE. DNA of the CDR3: TGTGCCAGCAGCGCCCAGGGACAGACCTACAATGAGCAGTTCTTC. It encodes CASSAQGQTYNEQFF. Combining the CDR3 with reference TRBV5-6 and TRBJ2-1 gives the whole variable domain DAGVTQSPTHLIKTRGQQVTLRCSPKSGHDTVSWYQQALGQGPQFIFQYYEEEERQRGNFPDRFSGHQFPNYSSELNVNALLLGDSALYLCASSAQGQTYNEQFFGPGTRLTVL.

The chain couples TRBV5-4 to TRBJ1-6; 7 nucleotides align to TRBD1. The length of the CDR3 is 15 residues. Germline V gene data show CDR1 as SGHNT and CDR2 as YYREEE (reference sequence). Trimming at V came to 4 bases and at J to 10 bases, leaving 11 bases not matched to a gene. CDR3 amino acids: CASSRGGDRVSPLHF. The DNA of the CDR3 is TGTGCCAGCAGCCGAGGAGGAGACAGGGTGTCACCCCTCCACTTT.

The rearrangement uses TRBV2 and TRBJ1-2; TRBD1 matches 9 bases. The germline V gene encodes CDR1 SNHLY and CDR2 FYNNEI. There are 12 residues in the CDR3. Trimming cost V 9 bases and J 6 bases; bases outside gene matches: 5. CDR3 amino acids: CARQGTGNGYTF. The CDR3 region has the DNA TGTGCCAGGCAGGGGACAGGGAATGGCTACACCTTC.

The chain employs TRBV14 and TRBJ2-7; TRBD2 is a possible D gene (6 bases). V lost 4 bases and J lost 2, with 12 bases in between. The germline V gene encodes CDR1 SGHDN and CDR2 FVKESK. The CDR3 loop spans 14 amino acids. In DNA, the CDR3 is TGTGCCAGCAGCCCCCAGGGACTGACCTACGAGCAGTACTTC. Amino acids: CASSPQGLTYEQYF.

The chain is built from TRBV12-3 or TRBV12-4 and TRBJ2-7; 9 nucleotides agree with TRBD2. V lost 4 bases to trimming and J lost 7 bases; unmatched junction nucleotides: 8. The CDR3 covers 14 residues. This CDR3 is CASSSRREGSEQYF. The CDR3 DNA is TGTGCCAGCAGTTCCCGGCGGGAGGGCTCTGAGCAGTACTTC.

The V call is TRBV19, the J call TRBJ1-2; D remains ambiguous. Trimming removed 6 bases from V and 8 bases from J, with 10 bases in between. Germline V CDR1 and CDR2: LNHDA, SQIVND (reference sequence). The CDR3 is 11 amino acids. This CDR3 is CASREDDGYTF. In nucleotides, the CDR3 is TGTGCCAGTAGGGAGGACGACGGCTACACCTTC.

The sample holds one count of this clonotype. This rearrangement joins TRBV27 to TRBJ1-5; a possible D gene is TRBD1 (6 bases). Germline values: CDR1 MNHEY, CDR2 SMNVEV (reference sequence). This CDR3 comprises 18 residues. V lost 1 base, J lost 3 bases, and 19 bases lay in between. As DNA, the CDR3 is TGTGCCAGCAGTTTATGGATGCCCCGGGGGGCTAACAATCAGCCCCAGCATTTT. Translation: CASSLWMPRGANNQPQHF.

This clonotype was seen a single time. This chain connects TRBV9 to TRBJ2-1; 12 bases line up with TRBD2. Germline CDR1 and CDR2: SGDLS and YYNGEE. V dropped 6 bases and J dropped 6; count of bases not matched to a gene: 10. The CDR3 is made up of 16 amino acids. CDR3 DNA: TGTGCCAGCACCCGACCGAGGACTAGCGGGGTCAATGAGCAGTTCTTC. This sequence encodes CASTRPRTSGVNEQFF.

CDR3 region: CASRDSGGVLNEQFF. The CDR3 DNA is TGTGCCAGCAGGGATAGCGGGGGCGTACTCAATGAGCAGTTCTTC. J is TRBJ2-1 and V is TRBV12-3 or TRBV12-4; 9 bases match TRBD2. The junction had 9 bases not matched to a gene; V was cut back by 6 bases and J by 6 bases. There are 15 residues in the CDR3.

The chain joins TRBV4-3 to TRBJ2-5; the match to TRBD2 covers 12 bases. J lost 4 bases, V lost 3 bases, and 9 bases had no gene match. This CDR3 comprises 17 residues. Germline CDR1 LGHNA, CDR2 YSLEER. CDR3 amino acids: CASSQGPSGGAPETQYF. For the CDR3, the DNA is TGCGCCAGCAGCCAGGGCCCTAGCGGGGGGGCCCCAGAGACCCAGTACTTC.

The chain couples TRBV29-1 to TRBJ2-1; no firm D call. This CDR3 has 10 amino acids. The ends were cut back, 3 bases at V and 7 bases at J, with 4 bases in the middle. Looked up from germline, CDR1 is SQVTM and CDR2 is ANQGSEA. CDR3: CSVDQNEQFF. The DNA for the CDR3 is TGCAGCGTTGACCAGAATGAGCAGTTCTTC.

The V gene is TRBV6-6, the J gene TRBJ2-7; D might be TRBD1 (6 bases). The CDR3 spans 14 residues. The V gene's germline CDR1 is MNHNY and CDR2 SVGAGI (reference sequence). V lost 4 bases to trimming and J lost 0 bases, with 10 bases between them. CDR3 sequence (DNA): TGTGCCAGCAGTTTCCGGGACAACTCCTACGAGCAGTACTTC. Its protein is CASSFRDNSYEQYF.

The CDR3, as DNA: TGTGCCAGCAGCTTAGGCGGGAGATACAATGAGCAGTTCTTC. Protein product: CASSLGGRYNEQFF. This chain links TRBV11-2 with TRBJ2-1, with 7 positions matching TRBD2. Unmatched junction bases numbered 1, after V lost 1 base and J lost 4 bases. Germline values: CDR1 SGHAT, CDR2 FQNNGV. This CDR3 comprises 14 residues.

The genes are TRBV3-1 and TRBJ2-3; 9 bases are shared with TRBD1. In germline, CDR1 is LGHDT, CDR2 YNNKEL (reference sequence). V dropped 1 base and J dropped 5; count of bases not matched to a gene: 10. The CDR3 sequence is 17 residues long. The CDR3 spells CASSQVGDREVQDTQYF. The CDR3 nucleotides are TGTGCCAGCAGCCAAGTCGGGGACAGGGAGGTACAAGATACGCAGTATTTT.

V gene TRBV6-5 combines with J gene TRBJ1-4; perhaps TRBD1 as D (5 bases). V lost 6 bases and J 8 bases, leaving 19 bases between the germline ends. The CDR3 is 15 amino acids. Germline V gene sequence: CDR1 MNHEY, CDR2 SVGAGI. In DNA form, the CDR3 reads TGTGCCAGCAGCTACGCGGGACCGGGACGAGAAAAACTGTTTTTT. It is translated as CASSYAGPGREKLFF.

This chain connects TRBV4-1 to TRBJ2-1; 10 bases fit TRBD1. This CDR3 region has 15 residues. From germline, CDR1 is MGHRA and CDR2 YSYEKL. V shed 5 bases and J 9 bases; nucleotides not matched to a gene: 10. The CDR3 spells CASSYGTGVRGEQFF. CDR3 DNA: TGCGCCAGCAGCTACGGGACAGGGGTGAGGGGTGAGCAGTTCTTC.